One TCR beta chain is described in this entry. The sample originates from a study of T cell clones after liver transplantation. In the study overall: HCV positivity affected three of eight recipients; the rest lacked autoimmune or viral indications.

Sequenced by immunoSEQ multiplex PCR; TCRdb stores in-frame clones only, minus some. The table includes roughly 80,000 clones, roughly four fifths detected once. CDR3 size: 16 residues. The germline gives CDR1 SGDLS, CDR2 YYNGEE. J gave up 4 bases and V 3 bases, and 11 bases lay outside the gene matches. This chain uses TRBV9 with TRBJ1-2; 8 bases line up with TRBD1. The specimen was CD4+ T cells from blood, collected approximately 3.5 years after liver transplant. This TCR derives from a human patient who received a liver transplant. The graft donor may account for some of the T cells. The CDR3 loop reads CASSAFGGTGGYGYTF. The CDR3 nucleotides are TGTGCCAGCAGCGCTTTCGGGGGCACAGGGGGCTATGGCTACACCTTC.